A selection of T cell receptor beta chains follows, all from one sample in a study of PD-1 blockade in classical Hodgkin lymphoma. Clones were sequenced by immunoSEQ multiplex PCR, and TCRdb holds only the in-frame ones, with some missing. The repertoire has under 130,000 clones, more than 70% of them found once; the top ten carry over 15%. The source was peripheral blood mononuclear cells (PBMCs), collected before the fourth cycle of nivolumab. The receptors were gathered from a human donor with classical Hodgkin lymphoma. Both conserved end residues are part of each CDR3. D genes are given only for firm matches. For some rows the clone size is stated as once, few or many, or as a class when expanded; others skip it.

v_call,clone_size,j_call,d_call,cdr3_aa,cdr3_nt
TRBV28,NA,TRBJ1-1,NA,CAGRGEGTLNYTEAFF,TGTGCCGGACGTGGGGAGGGTACATTGAATTACACTGAAGCTTTCTTT
TRBV28,few,TRBJ1-2,NA,CASSFTGDGYTF,TGTGCCAGCAGTTTTACCGGAGATGGCTACACCTTC
TRBV6-6,NA,TRBJ2-7,NA,CASSYLGTSYEQYF,TGTGCCAGCAGTTACCTGGGTACCTCCTACGAGCAGTACTTC
TRBV7-8,NA,TRBJ2-5,NA,CASSLGRYETQYF,TGTGCCAGCAGCCTGGGTCGGTATGAGACCCAGTACTTC
TRBV6-5,once,TRBJ1-2,NA,CASSYDPQGFWGYTF,TGTGCCAGCAGTTACGACCCACAGGGTTTTTGGGGCTACACCTTC
TRBV7-2,NA,TRBJ1-5,NA,CASSLVGGGKAQPQHF,TGTGCCAGCAGCTTAGTAGGAGGCGGCAAAGCCCAGCCCCAGCATTTT
TRBV7-9,NA,TRBJ2-2,NA,CASSSTGMGTGELFF,TGTGCCAGCAGCTCAACAGGGATGGGCACCGGGGAGCTGTTTTTT
TRBV19,NA,TRBJ2-1,TRBD1,CASSIDRGQGIFF,TGTGCCAGTAGTATAGATCGGGGACAGGGGATCTTCTTC
TRBV18,NA,TRBJ1-1,NA,CASSPLLPRTVKNTEAFF,TGTGCCAGCTCACCTTTACTACCAAGGACGGTAAAGAACACTGAAGCTTTCTTT
TRBV7-9,once,TRBJ2-2,NA,CASSLNSPHVPPDTGELFF,TGTGCCAGCAGCTTAAATTCCCCCCATGTGCCCCCGGACACCGGGGAGCTGTTTTTT
TRBV7-2,NA,TRBJ2-2,TRBD1,CASSPGTGGTGELFF,TGTGCCAGCAGCCCTGGGACAGGGGGCACCGGGGAGCTGTTTTTT
TRBV29-1,NA,TRBJ1-2,NA,CSVEKGVQRGYTF,TGCAGCGTTGAAAAAGGGGTACAGCGCGGCTACACCTTC
TRBV7-9,NA,TRBJ1-2,NA,CASSPMAMGDYGYTF,TGTGCCAGCAGCCCCATGGCTATGGGAGACTATGGCTACACCTTC
TRBV5-1,NA,TRBJ2-3,NA,CASSLVGHPTSTDTQYF,TGCGCCAGCAGCTTGGTCGGCCATCCCACTAGCACAGATACGCAGTATTTT